Listed below are T cell receptor beta chains from one sample, sequenced in a study of long-term antiretroviral therapy in people with HIV. The data were produced by immunoSEQ multiplex PCR, yet TCRdb's version contains in-frame clones alone and is incomplete. This table has 30,000 or so clones, approximately 88% appearing once. Here the sequenced sample was unsorted PBMCs, taken 0.5 years after starting antiretroviral therapy. These TCRs come from a woman under 30 with HIV. Both conserved end residues are part of each CDR3. D genes are given only for firm matches. Expanded clones are given a class, and other clones once, few, many or no size at all.

TRBV4-1,NA,TRBJ2-4,TRBD1,CASSQEGRDRASKNIQYF,TGCGCCAGCAGCCAAGAAGGGCGGGACAGGGCCTCAAAAAACATTCAGTACTTC
TRBV5-6,NA,TRBJ1-1,NA,CASRIVGGNTEAFF,TGTGCCAGCAGAATAGTTGGCGGGAACACTGAAGCTTTCTTT
TRBV7-9,NA,TRBJ2-3,TRBD1,CASSQRQGPDTQYF,TGTGCCAGCAGCCAGAGACAGGGGCCAGATACGCAGTATTTT
TRBV7-9,NA,TRBJ2-1,TRBD2,CASSFPLARAGRGSSVWFF,TGTGCCAGCAGCTTCCCCCTCGCCCGAGCGGGAAGAGGTTCCTCAGTCTGGTTCTTC
TRBV7-9,NA,TRBJ2-2,NA,CASSGGSGELFF,TGTGCCAGCAGCGGGGGATCCGGGGAGCTGTTTTTT
TRBV5-6,NA,TRBJ2-7,NA,CASSSAGWGQYF,TGTGCCAGCAGCTCCGCGGGATGGGGGCAGTACTTC
TRBV4-3,NA,TRBJ2-7,NA,CASSQVFPGTNEQYF,TGCGCCAGCAGCCAAGTATTTCCCGGGACAAACGAGCAGTACTTC
TRBV19,few,TRBJ1-3,NA,CASSPRAAGNTIYF,TGTGCCAGTAGTCCCCGGGCGGCCGGAAACACCATATATTTT
TRBV28,NA,TRBJ2-3,NA,CASSLGRVADTQYF,TGTGCCAGCAGCCTTGGCCGAGTCGCAGATACGCAGTATTTT
TRBV15,NA,TRBJ2-7,TRBD2,CATSPRRVSGGFGEQYF,TGTGCCACCAGCCCCCGCAGGGTTTCGGGGGGATTCGGCGAGCAGTACTTC
TRBV10-3,NA,TRBJ2-1,NA,CAISEASREQFF,TGTGCCATCAGTGAGGCCTCGAGAGAGCAGTTCTTC
TRBV6-4,NA,TRBJ2-5,TRBD1,CASSDSTLAGGKETQYF,TGTGCCAGCAGTGACTCGACGCTCGCAGGGGGAAAGGAGACCCAGTACTTC
TRBV10-3,NA,TRBJ1-2,TRBD1,CATRSKFLGQDVNYGYTF,TGTGCCACACGTTCCAAGTTTTTAGGACAGGACGTTAACTATGGCTACACCTTC
TRBV6-1,once,TRBJ2-3,NA,CASSDFVDRTDTQYF,TGTGCCAGCAGTGATTTCGTCGATCGCACAGATACGCAGTATTTT
TRBV11-2,NA,TRBJ1-2,NA,CASSILRGPLNYGYTF,TGTGCCAGCAGCATCTTGAGGGGCCCCCTAAACTATGGCTACACCTTC
TRBV28,NA,TRBJ2-3,TRBD2,CASSPTSPAGADTQYF,TGTGCCAGCAGTCCGACTAGCCCCGCGGGGGCAGATACGCAGTATTTT
TRBV7-9,once,TRBJ1-4,NA,CASSLTTGAFNEKLFF,TGTGCCAGCAGCTTAACTACGGGCGCTTTTAATGAAAAACTGTTTTTT
TRBV7-8,NA,TRBJ1-3,NA,CASSLTPVKGNTIYF,TGTGCCAGCAGCTTGACCCCGGTGAAAGGAAACACCATATATTTT
TRBV6-5,once,TRBJ2-1,NA,CASSYSDLAGSEQFF,TGTGCCAGCAGTTACTCGGACCTGGCAGGAAGTGAGCAGTTCTTC
TRBV19,NA,TRBJ1-4,NA,CASSIVATNEKLFF,TGTGCCAGTAGTATAGTTGCAACTAATGAAAAACTGTTTTTT
TRBV27,NA,TRBJ2-7,TRBD1,CASSGGQTQYEQYF,TGTGCCAGCAGTGGGGGACAGACTCAGTACGAGCAGTACTTC
TRBV21-1,NA,TRBJ2-3,NA,CASSKVGASGSLDTDTQYF,TGTGCCAGCAGCAAAGTCGGGGCTAGCGGGAGCCTTGACACAGATACGCAGTATTTT
TRBV5-4,NA,TRBJ2-4,TRBD1,CASSLGAGGAGAKNIQYF,TGTGCCAGCAGCTTGGGGGCAGGGGGCGCCGGGGCCAAAAACATTCAGTACTTC
TRBV27,NA,TRBJ2-3,NA,CASSLFGTDTQYF,TGTGCCAGCAGTTTATTCGGCACAGATACGCAGTATTTT
TRBV5-6,NA,TRBJ1-1,NA,CASSLVGGLEAFF,TGTGCCAGCAGCTTGGTGGGAGGCCTTGAAGCTTTCTTT
TRBV18,NA,TRBJ1-5,TRBD1,CASSPTGGRQPQHF,TGTGCCAGCTCACCGACAGGGGGCCGCCAGCCCCAGCATTTT
TRBV5-4,NA,TRBJ1-2,NA,CASSLASSRGANYGYTF,TGTGCCAGCAGCTTGGCAAGTTCGCGGGGGGCTAACTATGGCTACACCTTC
TRBV5-4,NA,TRBJ2-7,NA,CASSLDRYEQYF,TGTGCCAGCAGCTTGGACAGATACGAGCAGTACTTC
TRBV19,NA,TRBJ2-1,NA,CATYYNEQFF,TGTGCCACCTACTACAATGAGCAGTTCTTC
TRBV7-6,NA,TRBJ2-7,TRBD2,CASSLARSGIDEQYF,TGTGCCAGCAGCTTAGCGCGAAGCGGGATTGACGAGCAGTACTTC
TRBV28,few,TRBJ1-5,NA,CASSLVPSNQPQHF,TGTGCCAGCAGTTTAGTCCCCAGCAATCAGCCCCAGCATTTT
TRBV5-4,NA,TRBJ2-3,TRBD2,CASSLRAGGTDTQYF,TGTGCCAGCAGCTTGAGAGCGGGAGGGACAGATACGCAGTATTTT
TRBV5-4,NA,TRBJ2-7,TRBD2,CASSLAPTRWGGSYEQYF,TGTGCCAGCAGCTTGGCGCCTACCCGTTGGGGGGGCTCCTACGAGCAGTACTTC
TRBV7-3,NA,TRBJ1-1,NA,CASSLPGGVAFF,TGTGCCAGCAGCTTACCAGGTGGCGTAGCTTTCTTT
TRBV6-5,NA,TRBJ1-2,NA,CASSYSWTEEGYTF,TGTGCCAGCAGTTACTCTTGGACAGAGGAAGGCTACACCTTC
TRBV5-1,NA,TRBJ2-7,TRBD1,CASRWTGGNEQYF,TGCGCCAGTAGATGGACAGGGGGCAACGAGCAGTACTTC
TRBV7-2,NA,TRBJ2-1,TRBD2,CASSSSGSSWNEQFF,TGTGCCAGCAGCTCTAGCGGGAGTTCATGGAATGAGCAGTTCTTC
TRBV4-1,NA,TRBJ1-2,NA,CASSQAQGDYGYTF,TGCGCCAGCAGCCAAGCACAGGGCGACTATGGCTACACCTTC
TRBV19,once,TRBJ2-7,TRBD2,CASSAGTSGRVYEQYF,TGTGCCAGTAGTGCCGGGACTAGCGGGAGGGTCTACGAGCAGTACTTC
TRBV28,NA,TRBJ2-2,NA,CASSFAGAINTGELFF,TGTGCCAGCAGTTTTGCAGGGGCGATTAACACCGGGGAGCTGTTTTTT
TRBV7-9,NA,TRBJ2-1,NA,CASSPPRLSSSYNEQFF,TGTGCCAGCAGCCCCCCCCGGCTTTCGAGCTCCTACAATGAGCAGTTCTTC
TRBV4-1,NA,TRBJ2-7,TRBD2,CASSHQGLAGSYEQYF,TGCGCCAGCAGCCACCAGGGACTAGCGGGATCCTACGAGCAGTACTTC
TRBV7-8,NA,TRBJ2-7,NA,CASSSHQQGPYEQYF,TGTGCCAGCAGCTCCCACCAACAGGGCCCCTACGAGCAGTACTTC
TRBV7-8,NA,TRBJ1-3,NA,CASRAEVSGNTIYF,TGTGCCAGCAGGGCTGAAGTTTCTGGAAACACCATATATTTT
TRBV2,medium-sized,TRBJ2-1,NA,CASKTDPSSYNEQFF,TGTGCCAGCAAGACAGATCCTAGCTCCTACAATGAGCAGTTCTTC
TRBV18,NA,TRBJ2-1,TRBD1,CASSPLPGQKTSNEQFF,TGTGCCAGCTCACCTCTTCCGGGACAGAAAACTAGCAATGAGCAGTTCTTC
TRBV9,NA,TRBJ2-1,TRBD2,CASSVVLAGERNEQFF,TGTGCCAGCAGCGTAGTACTAGCGGGAGAACGTAATGAGCAGTTCTTC
TRBV2,medium-sized,TRBJ1-2,TRBD1,CASIRGVYGYTF,TGTGCCAGCATCAGGGGGGTCTATGGCTACACCTTC